The next 12 T cell receptor beta chains were all read from a single sample in a study of shared clonotypes between healthy human individuals. Using immunoSEQ multiplex PCR, the repertoire was profiled, and TCRdb retains in-frame clones only, with some absent. The data hold about 2.4 million clones, with approximately 93% observed a single time. The sequenced sample was naive CD4+ T cells from PBMCs. Subset denoted: CD45RA+ positively selected. The receptors come from a man younger than 35 in good health. Some clones in this sample may be carry-over from other donors' samples.

The chain uses TRBV18 and TRBJ2-7; 7 bases are a match to TRBD1. Germline CDR1 KGHSH, CDR2 LQKENI. The CDR3 totals 15 residues. V trimming: 2 bases; J trimming: 4 bases; junction bases outside the gene matches: 8. The CDR3 bases are TGTGCCAGCTCACCATACCGGGACAGATTTTACGAGCAGTACTTC. Its translation is CASSPYRDRFYEQYF.

The V gene is TRBV18, the J gene TRBJ2-4; TRBD1 might be the D (6 bases). The CDR3 is 14 amino acids. The V and J ends lost 1 base and 9 bases respectively, with 13 bases between them. From germline, CDR1 is KGHSH and CDR2 LQKENI. CDR3 region: CASSPLAGVGIQYF. The DNA for the CDR3 is TGTGCCAGCTCACCACTGGCAGGGGTCGGCATTCAGTACTTC.

J is TRBJ2-5 and V is TRBV11-2, with D maybe TRBD1 (8 bases). V lost 5 bases to trimming and J lost 5 bases, with 15 bases between them. This CDR3 has 14 amino acids. Germline CDR1 and CDR2: SGHAT and FQNNGV. CDR3 nucleotide sequence: TGTGCCAGCAGCGTCGGACAGGGAGGGGAGACCCAGTACTTC. This gives the protein CASSVGQGGETQYF.

Only one count was recorded for this clone. The rearrangement uses TRBV28 and TRBJ1-2, with D unresolved. Deletions cut 11 bases from V and 7 bases from J, with 20 bases between. The CDR3 contains 13 residues. From germline, CDR1 is MDHEN and CDR2 SYDVKM. CDR3 coding DNA: TGTGCCTGTAAACGAGCGGGGTCCCCTGGCTACACCTTC. It yields the protein CACKRAGSPGYTF.

This clone was observed once. The rearrangement joins TRBV9 to TRBJ2-7; D perhaps matches TRBD2 (5 bases). There are 13 residues in the CDR3. Looked up from germline, CDR1 is SGDLS and CDR2 is YYNGEE. V was pared by 4 bases and J by 3 bases, with 11 bases between. The CDR3 region is CASSPTGNYEQYF. Here the CDR3 DNA reads TGTGCCAGCAGCCCAACGGGGAACTACGAGCAGTACTTC.

This chain connects TRBV7-2 to TRBJ2-1, with TRBD2 matching over 8 bases. The germline CDR1 and CDR2 sequences are SGHTA and FQGNSA. This CDR3 region has 15 residues. The trim removed 5 bases at V and 4 bases at J, leaving 7 bases unmatched. CDR3 protein: CASSAGLALYNEQFF. As DNA, the CDR3 is TGTGCCAGCAGCGCCGGACTAGCCCTTTACAATGAGCAGTTCTTC. Full variable domain (rest looked up from reference TRBV7-2 and TRBJ2-1): GAGVSQSPSNKVTEKGKDVELRCDPISGHTALYWYRQSLGQGLEFLIYFQGNSAPDKSGLPSDRFSAERTGGSVSTLTIQRTQQEDSAVYLCASSAGLALYNEQFFGPGTRLTVL.

The rearrangement links TRBV2 to TRBJ1-1, with D possibly matching TRBD1 (6 bases). The germline CDR1 and CDR2 sequences are SNHLY and FYNNEI. V shed 7 bases and J shed 0 bases, with 12 bases lying between them. The CDR3 runs 14 residues. CDR3 sequence: CASTGHLMNTEAFF. The CDR3 DNA sequence: TGTGCCAGCACGGGACACCTAATGAACACTGAAGCTTTCTTT.

The rearrangement uses TRBV6-5 and TRBJ2-5; D remains unclear. Trimming took off 4 bases at V and 4 bases at J, with 10 bases between the two ends. There are 13 residues in the CDR3. Germline assignment: CDR1 MNHEY and CDR2 SVGAGI. The CDR3, as DNA: TGTGCCAGCAGTTCTGGGTCAATAGAGACCCAGTACTTC. It specifies CASSSGSIETQYF.

This chain connects TRBV5-4 to TRBJ2-1; 11 bases are shared with TRBD2. CDR3 length equals 16 residues. J lost 7 bases, V lost 4 bases, and 10 bases had no gene match. Germline values: CDR1 SGHNT, CDR2 YYREEE (reference sequence). The CDR3: CASSEGALAGGNEQFF. For the CDR3, the DNA is TGTGCCAGCAGCGAGGGGGCCTTAGCGGGAGGGAATGAGCAGTTCTTC. The full variable domain, with the rest looked up from reference TRBV5-4 and TRBJ2-1, is ETGVTQSPTHLIKTRGQQVTLRCSSQSGHNTVSWYQQALGQGPQFIFQYYREEENGRGNFPPRFSGLQFPNYSSELNVNALELDDSALYLCASSEGALAGGNEQFFGPGTRLTVL.

This chain joins TRBV28 and TRBJ1-1; perhaps TRBD1 as D (5 bases). The V end lost 5 bases, the J end lost 4 bases, and 11 bases lay between the germline ends. Per germline, CDR1 MDHEN and CDR2 SYDVKM. This CDR3 region has 13 residues. CDR3: CASSGGRTTEAFF. For the CDR3, the DNA is TGTGCCAGCAGTGGGGGACGAACCACTGAAGCTTTCTTT.

The CDR3 nucleotides are TGCACCAGCAGCCAAGTTCGCCTAGCGGCCCGTTCCACCGGGGAGCTGTTTTTT. Protein product: CTSSQVRLAARSTGELFF. V and J are TRBV1 and TRBJ2-2; TRBD2 was called by the table and not checked on the DNA. TRBV1 is a recognized pseudogene. The CDR3 covers 18 residues.

The chain joins TRBV19 to TRBJ2-3; possibly TRBD2 for D (6 bases). The V end lost 4 bases, the J end lost 0 bases, and 14 bases lay between the germline ends. Germline V gives CDR1 LNHDA, CDR2 SQIVND (reference sequence). This CDR3 region has 16 residues. CDR3 region: CASSKGRRASTDTQYF. The CDR3, as DNA: TGTGCCAGTAGTAAGGGTCGGAGGGCAAGCACAGATACGCAGTATTTT.